The sequence of this T cell receptor (beta chain) was determined in a study of shared clonotypes between healthy human individuals. Terminally differentiated effector memory CD45RA+ cells were left out of the naive CD8 fraction, which was CD45RO-negative and positively selected for CCR7. Caucasian adults residing in Nashville, Tennessee made up all the donors. DNA at around 190 ng, roughly 30,000 T cell genomes, went into sorted-subset replicate PCRs. TCRdb's table, derived via immunoSEQ multiplex PCR, lists solely in-frame clones and lacks some. This sample has over 2,000,000 clones, with over 85% found just once. This clonotype was obtained from a man younger than 35 in good health. Some clones in this sample may be carry-over from other donors' samples. The sample was naive CD8+ T cells from PBMCs.

The CDR3 loop reads CASSLHRGLNTEAFF. The CDR3 region has the DNA TGCGCCAGCAGCTTACACAGGGGATTGAACACTGAAGCTTTCTTT. The chain is built from TRBV5-1 and TRBJ1-1, with TRBD1 identical over 7 bases. This CDR3 has 15 amino acids. The ends lost 2 bases at V and 0 bases at J; junction bases unmatched: 4. In germline, CDR1 is SGHRS, CDR2 YFSETQ. The complete variable domain, with remaining parts taken from reference TRBV5-1 and TRBJ1-1, reads KAGVTQTPRYLIKTRGQQVTLSCSPISGHRSVSWYQQTPGQGLQFLFEYFSETQRNKGNFPGRFSGRQFSNSRSEMNVSTLELGDSALYLCASSLHRGLNTEAFFGQGTRLTVV.